The 19 T cell receptor beta chains in this list originate from one sample, sequenced in a study of T cells after yellow fever vaccination. A single record per CDR3 protein comes from TCRdb applying MiXCR to the 5' RACE reads. The table records about 360,000 distinct CDR3 sequences, around 6.4% of them present only once. This specimen consisted of PBMCs, obtained 5 days after the yellow fever booster vaccination. The receptors here all came from a man in his thirties or forties who received the YFV17D yellow fever vaccine.

This clonotype was counted ten times or more. The chain carries TRBV15 and TRBJ2-3; D gene uncertain. The CDR3 has 12 amino acids. V was shortened by 3 bases and J by 5 bases, with 6 bases between the two germline ends. In germline, CDR1 is LNHNV, CDR2 YYDKDF (reference sequence). The CDR3 DNA is TGTGCCACCAGCAGGGTTCAAGATACGCAGTATTTT. Amino acids: CATSRVQDTQYF.

This clonotype occurred a few times. The V call is TRBV7-8, the J call TRBJ2-4; D is undetermined. This CDR3 is built from 16 residues. Germline CDR1 and CDR2: SGHVS and FQNEAQ. With 1 base removed from V and 0 bases from J, the gap between germline ends came to 10 bases. CDR3: CASSLGSKPAKNIQYF. In DNA, the CDR3 is TGTGCCAGCAGCTTAGGAAGCAAACCAGCCAAAAACATTCAGTACTTC.

The table lists this clonotype with a few counts. This sequence joins TRBV18 and TRBJ2-4, with 8 bases fitting TRBD1. The V gene end was trimmed by 3 bases and the J gene end by 6 bases; junction bases not matched to a gene: 10. The CDR3 consists of 16 residues. Germline loops: CDR1 KGHSH, CDR2 LQKENI. The DNA for the CDR3 is TGTGCCAGCTCACCCTCGACCGGGACAGGAGTAAACATTCAGTACTTC. Translating it yields CASSPSTGTGVNIQYF.

The table lists this clonotype with many counts. The rearrangement joins TRBV7-2 to TRBJ2-2; weak D call: TRBD2 (5 bases). The CDR3 has 14 residues. Germline CDR1 and CDR2: SGHTA and FQGNSA. V lost 5 bases, J lost 5 bases, and 12 bases lay in between. The CDR3, as DNA: TGTGCCAGCAGCGGTGGGAGTCTAACCGGGGAGCTGTTTTTT. Translating it yields CASSGGSLTGELFF.

The V call is TRBV4-3, the J call TRBJ1-6; 9 bases map to TRBD1. With V trimmed by 4 bases and J by 9 bases, 10 bases remained unmatched. This CDR3 region has 16 residues. Germline V gives CDR1 LGHNA, CDR2 YSLEER. The CDR3: CASSPSSGQGGSPLHF. The CDR3 DNA reads TGCGCCAGCAGCCCTTCCTCGGGACAGGGCGGTTCACCCCTCCACTTT.

This clonotype was seen ten or more times. The CDR3 sequence: CASSPRDSGTTDTQYF. The CDR3 DNA reads TGTGCCAGCTCACCACGGGACAGCGGAACCACAGATACGCAGTATTTT. This sequence joins TRBV18 and TRBJ2-3, with 7 nucleotides matching TRBD1. Germline CDR1 KGHSH, CDR2 LQKENI. V lost 1 base, J lost 2 bases, and 6 bases stayed unmatched. The CDR3 spans 16 residues.

The chain has TRBV6-1 and TRBJ2-7, with a tentative D call TRBD2 (6 bases). The V end lost 4 bases, the J end lost 6 bases, and 16 bases lay between the germline ends. Germline CDR1 reads MNHNS; CDR2 reads SASEGT. The CDR3 extends over 14 amino acids. In nucleotides, the CDR3 is TGTGCCAGCAGTGCGGGACTTCGGTACTTCGAGCAGTACTTC. Protein product: CASSAGLRYFEQYF.

The J gene is TRBJ2-7, the V gene TRBV20-1, with D possibly being TRBD2 (5 bases). Germline CDR1 reads DFQATT; CDR2 reads SNEGSKA (reference sequence). This CDR3 comprises 15 residues. V shed 3 bases and J shed 6 bases, with 21 bases lying between them. The CDR3 loop is CSARRGSDPFVEQYF. DNA for the CDR3: TGCAGTGCTAGGAGAGGGAGCGACCCGTTTGTCGAGCAGTACTTC.

This clonotype was picked up many times. The gene calls are TRBV6-2 or TRBV6-3 and TRBJ2-1; 9 nucleotides agree with TRBD2. The CDR3 contains 15 residues. CDR1 and CDR2 from the germline V gene are MNHEY and SVGEGT. V dropped 5 bases and J dropped 3; count of bases not matched to a gene: 5. The CDR3 region has the DNA TGTGCCAGCAGTAGGGCTAGCGGGAACTACAATGAGCAGTTCTTC. Translated: CASSRASGNYNEQFF.

This clonotype was counted between two and nine times. The V call is TRBV9, the J call TRBJ2-7; no definite D call. The CDR3 extends over 16 amino acids. Per germline, CDR1 SGDLS and CDR2 YYNGEE. V gave up 5 bases and J gave up 2 bases, with 20 bases separating them. CDR3 loop: CASSLGMATQTYEQYF. CDR3 DNA sequence: TGTGCCAGCAGTTTAGGGATGGCTACACAAACCTACGAGCAGTACTTC.

The V gene is TRBV7-9, the J gene TRBJ2-1; a weak D match, TRBD1 (6 bases). The V gene's germline CDR1 is SEHNR and CDR2 FQNEAQ (reference sequence). V was clipped by 3 bases and J by 2 bases, with 14 bases between them. This CDR3 comprises 16 residues. CDR3 in amino acids: CASSFPQGPTYNEQFF. CDR3 nucleotides: TGTGCCAGCAGCTTCCCCCAGGGGCCAACCTACAATGAGCAGTTCTTC. Using reference TRBV7-9 and TRBJ2-1 for the parts outside the CDR3, the full variable domain is DTGVSQNPRHKITKRGQNVTFRCDPISEHNRLYWYRQTLGQGPEFLTYFQNEAQLEKSRLLSDRFSAERPKGSFSTLEIQRTEQGDSAMYLCASSFPQGPTYNEQFFGPGTRLTVL.

This clonotype has just a few counts. The chain carries TRBV2 and TRBJ2-2; 8 bases are a match to TRBD2. J was trimmed by 6 bases and V by 5 bases; bases with no gene match: 5. The length of the CDR3 is 14 residues. CDR1 is SNHLY and CDR2 is FYNNEI in the germline V gene. This CDR3 is CASSRTSLAGELFF. Written as DNA, the CDR3 is TGTGCCAGCAGTCGGACTAGCCTCGCCGGGGAGCTGTTTTTT.

This chain connects TRBV29-1 to TRBJ2-2; 7 bases fit TRBD2. The CDR3 has 13 amino acids. CDR1 SQVTM and CDR2 ANQGSEA come from the germline V gene. The ends lost 6 bases at V and 6 bases at J; junction bases unmatched: 7. The CDR3 spells CSVSGIQSGELFF. The CDR3 DNA reads TGCAGCGTGAGCGGGATACAATCCGGGGAGCTGTTTTTT.

This clonotype was counted only a few times. The rearrangement uses TRBV11-2 and TRBJ2-5; D unresolved. V lost 3 bases to trimming and J lost 2 bases, with 13 bases between them. The length of the CDR3 is 15 residues. Germline CDR1 and CDR2: SGHAT and FQNNGV. The CDR3 nucleotides are TGTGCCAGCAGCTTGGGTTCAGTTTTGCAAGAGACCCAGTACTTC. Residues: CASSLGSVLQETQYF.

The sample holds a few counts of this clonotype. J is TRBJ2-3 and V is TRBV29-1; no definite D call. CDR3 length: 13 amino acids. V shed 5 bases and J shed 1 base, with 10 bases lying between them. Germline values: CDR1 SQVTM, CDR2 ANQGSEA. The CDR3 sequence is CSVRAVGTDTQYF. The CDR3 region has the DNA TGCAGCGTTCGGGCAGTGGGCACAGATACGCAGTATTTT.

In its sample, this clonotype was seen many times. This rearrangement joins TRBV4-3 to TRBJ2-7, with a weak D call TRBD1 (6 bases). V was trimmed by 1 base and J by 3 bases, leaving 13 bases between them. This CDR3 comprises 15 residues. Germline lookup yields CDR1 LGHNA and CDR2 YSLEER. The CDR3 bases are TGCGCCAGCAGCCAAGGAAGGGGGAGTTACTACGAGCAGTACTTC. It yields the protein CASSQGRGSYYEQYF.

This chain links TRBV20-1 with TRBJ2-7; D remains ambiguous. The CDR3 loop spans 16 amino acids. Trimming removed 6 bases at V and 0 bases at J, with 21 bases between. CDR1 and CDR2 (germline): DFQATT, SNEGSKA (reference sequence). The CDR3 DNA reads as TGCAGTGCGATCGGGCCTCAACCCCAAAGCTCCTACGAGCAGTACTTC. It encodes CSAIGPQPQSSYEQYF.

Ten or more counts support this clonotype. The rearrangement uses TRBV20-1 and TRBJ1-1; D gene unclear. The CDR3 is 12 amino acids. Trimming shortened V by 1 base and J by 5 bases, and 8 bases separated the two germline ends. Germline assignment: CDR1 DFQATT and CDR2 SNEGSKA (reference sequence). Here the CDR3 DNA reads TGCAGTGCTAGAGCGGGGTTTACTGAAGCTTTCTTT. Amino acids: CSARAGFTEAFF.

In its sample, this clonotype was seen a few times. The chain carries TRBV5-1 and TRBJ1-4; D perhaps matches TRBD1 (5 bases). Germline V CDR1 and CDR2: SGHRS, YFSETQ. The length of the CDR3 is 16 residues. Trimming pared 7 bases from V and 0 bases from J, leaving 16 bases between. CDR3 coding DNA: TGCGCCAGCTCCCCGGGAGGGGCTACAACTAATGAAAAACTGTTTTTT. It is translated as CASSPGGATTNEKLFF.